Presented here are 14 T cell receptor beta chains from one specimen sequenced in a study of T cells in Graves' hyperthyroidism and ophthalmopathy. TCR beta CDR3 regions were amplified from RNA. First-round RT-PCR with HTBI primers amplified the TCR CDR3 region. MiXCR was run by TCRdb on the multiplex PCR reads, yielding one entry per CDR3 protein. This table has about 580,000 distinct CDR3 sequences, approximately 15% appearing once. Sequenced input: blood. These receptor sequences come from a woman in her 30s with Graves' hyperthyroidism that later progressed to Graves' ophthalmopathy.

This clonotype turned up a few times. The CDR3 nucleotides read TGCAGTGCTAGCCCGCGGGGGCGGATCGATCAGCCCCAGCATTTT. Translation: CSASPRGRIDQPQHF. The chain recombines TRBV20-1 with TRBJ1-5, with TRBD1 as a possible D gene (6 bases). From germline, CDR1 is DFQATT and CDR2 SNEGSKA (reference sequence). The CDR3 runs 15 residues. V gave up 3 bases and J gave up 5 bases, with 17 bases separating them.

J is TRBJ2-6 and V is TRBV7-9; 7 bases map to TRBD2. Germline-derived CDR1 and CDR2 are SEHNR and FQNEAQ (reference sequence). The CDR3 extends over 15 amino acids. With V trimmed by 0 bases and J by 8 bases, 4 bases remained unmatched. This chain's CDR3 is CASSLAGGPTNVLTF. The DNA for the CDR3 is TGTGCCAGCAGCTTAGCGGGAGGGCCCACCAACGTCCTGACTTTC.

This chain uses TRBV2 with TRBJ2-7, with a weak D call TRBD1 (6 bases). The CDR3 is 13 residues long. In germline, CDR1 is SNHLY, CDR2 FYNNEI. The germline V and J ends were trimmed by 5 bases and 3 bases, with 11 bases remaining between them. The CDR3 sequence: CASSTDRIYEQYF. The CDR3 nucleotides read TGTGCCAGCAGTACTGACAGGATCTACGAGCAGTACTTC.

In this sample, this clonotype turned up many times. The V call is TRBV27, the J call TRBJ2-2; D is uncertain. The V end was cut by 3 bases, the J end by 4 bases, with 6 bases between. Germline CDR1 MNHEY, CDR2 SMNVEV (reference sequence). The CDR3 loop spans 13 amino acids. The CDR3 reads CASSFERTGELFF. In DNA form, the CDR3 reads TGTGCCAGCAGTTTTGAGCGCACCGGGGAGCTGTTTTTT.

This clonotype has ten or more counts. J is TRBJ2-2 and V is TRBV27, with a possible D match to TRBD2 (6 bases). The CDR3 extends over 17 amino acids. V lost 4 bases, J lost 1 base, and 16 bases lay in between. In germline, CDR1 is MNHEY, CDR2 SMNVEV (reference sequence). The CDR3 here is CASSYGVGGKNTGELFF. The CDR3 DNA follows: TGTGCCAGCAGTTACGGGGTCGGCGGGAAGAACACCGGGGAGCTGTTTTTT.

A word on this clonotype: At one end the junction does not follow the germline gene, possibly because of a read error. This CDR3 reads CASSLAGYGYAF. The CDR3 DNA reads as TGCGCCAGCAGCTTGGCCGGATATGGCTACGCCTTC. V and J are TRBV5-1 and TRBJ1-2; D is uncertain. This CDR3 is built from 12 residues. CDR1 is SGHRS and CDR2 is YFSETQ in the germline V gene.

This clonotype was seen many times. The chain joins TRBV3-1 to TRBJ2-7; 13 bases map to TRBD2. Germline-derived CDR1 and CDR2 are LGHDT and YNNKEL (reference sequence). The junction had 3 bases not matched to a gene; V was cut back by 4 bases and J by 6 bases. This CDR3 is 14 amino acids long. Here the CDR3 DNA reads TGTGCCAGCAGCCGGGGACTAGCGGGAAGCGAGCAGTACTTC. Residues: CASSRGLAGSEQYF.

This clonotype was found many times. The chain couples TRBV12-3 or TRBV12-4 to TRBJ1-6, with a tentative D call TRBD1 (5 bases). This CDR3 has 13 amino acids. The V end lost 3 bases, the J end lost 7 bases, and 7 bases lay between the germline ends. Here the CDR3 reads CASSFGGNSPLHF. The CDR3 DNA sequence: TGTGCCAGCAGTTTCGGGGGAAATTCACCCCTCCACTTT.

This clonotype has at least ten counts. The chain links TRBV12-3 or TRBV12-4 to TRBJ1-3, with 10 bases aligning to TRBD1. The CDR3 contains 19 residues. J lost 0 bases, V lost 6 bases, and 14 bases had no gene match. The DNA for the CDR3 is TGTGCCAGCAGACGACCGGGACAGGGGTTTGGGGCCTCTGGAAACACCATATATTTT. It yields the protein CASRRPGQGFGASGNTIYF.

The chain couples TRBV18 to TRBJ2-7; D is tentatively TRBD1 or TRBD2 (5 bases each). The CDR3 has 15 amino acids. The germline V gene has CDR1 KGHSH and CDR2 LQKENI. The germline V and J ends were trimmed by 1 base and 6 bases, with 16 bases remaining between them. CDR3 residues: CASSPRDPLLGEQYF. The CDR3 nucleotides read TGTGCCAGCTCACCACGGGACCCTCTACTCGGCGAGCAGTACTTC.

This clonotype was detected ten times or more. The genes are TRBV20-1 and TRBJ2-5; 8 bases map to TRBD2. Germline V gives CDR1 DFQATT, CDR2 SNEGSKA (reference sequence). The CDR3 spans 14 residues. The V segment lost 5 bases and the J segment 4 bases; nucleotides outside the gene matches: 9. CDR3 sequence (DNA): TGCAGTGCTCCGGTAGCGGGAATTGGAGAGACCCAGTACTTC. Encoded protein: CSAPVAGIGETQYF.

This clonotype showed up just a few times. This chain uses TRBV11-1 with TRBJ2-3; no definite D call. V shed 3 bases and J shed 2 bases, with 9 bases lying between them. This CDR3 spans 14 amino acids. Germline values: CDR1 SGHAT, CDR2 FQDESV (reference sequence). The CDR3 coding sequence is TGTGCCAGCAGCTTTTGGGGTCACACAGATACGCAGTATTTT. This gives the protein CASSFWGHTDTQYF.

This clonotype occurred many times. J is TRBJ1-2 and V is TRBV2; 8 bases map to TRBD1. J gave up 4 bases and V 7 bases, and 5 bases lay outside the gene matches. Germline CDR1 reads SNHLY; CDR2 reads FYNNEI. There are 13 residues in the CDR3. The CDR3 nucleotides read TGTGCCAGCAAACAGGGGGGAGGCTATGGCTACACCTTC. This codes for CASKQGGGYGYTF.

This clonotype was seen repeatedly, ten times or more. This chain links TRBV28 with TRBJ1-6, with D tentatively TRBD1 (5 bases). The CDR3 totals 14 residues. CDR1 and CDR2 from the germline V gene are MDHEN and SYDVKM. V gave up 5 bases and J gave up 14 bases, with 19 bases separating them. The CDR3 DNA is TGTGCCAGCAGTCCTGGGACGGCCGGAAAATCCCTCCACTTT. Protein sequence: CASSPGTAGKSLHF.